These 29 T cell receptor beta chains were sequenced from one sample in a study of blood T cell repertoires in COVID-19. TCRdb keeps only in-frame clones here, not all; method: immunoSEQ multiplex PCR. The data hold tens of thousands of clones, with roughly 84% observed a single time. Sequences were obtained from peripheral blood. These receptors came from a human donor in a cohort sampled during active COVID-19.

This rearrangement joins TRBV5-4 to TRBJ1-6; no definite D call. Trimming removed 0 bases at V and 7 bases at J, with 14 bases between. The CDR3 covers 16 residues. Looked up from germline, CDR1 is SGHNT and CDR2 is YYREEE (reference sequence). The CDR3 sequence is CASSLGGLGLNSPLHF. CDR3 sequence (DNA): TGTGCCAGCAGCTTGGGAGGGCTAGGGCTCAATTCACCCCTCCACTTT.

The chain couples TRBV6-6 to TRBJ1-2; 8 positions agree with TRBD1. The V and J ends lost 0 bases and 6 bases, in that order; junction bases with no gene match: 6. Germline CDR1 is MNHNY and CDR2 is SVGAGI (reference sequence). This CDR3 has 15 residues. CDR3 coding DNA: TGTGCCAGCAGTTACTCAAGGACAGGGACCGATGGCTACACCTTC. Amino acids: CASSYSRTGTDGYTF.

V usage is TRBV18 and J usage is TRBJ2-7; tentative D call: TRBD1 (6 bases). The CDR3 totals 13 residues. Looked up from germline, CDR1 is KGHSH and CDR2 is LQKENI. V lost 5 bases and J lost 7, with 15 bases in between. DNA for the CDR3: TGTGCCAGCTCATCCGGGACACCGTCGGAGCAGTACTTC. Translated: CASSSGTPSEQYF. The whole variable domain, filled in from reference TRBV18 and TRBJ2-7, reads NAGVMQNPRHLVRRRGQEARLRCSPMKGHSHVYWYRQLPEEGLKFMVYLQKENIIDESGMPKERFSAEFPKEGPSILRIQQVVRGDSAAYFCASSSGTPSEQYFGPGTRLTVT.

V usage is TRBV6-1 and J usage is TRBJ1-1; maybe TRBD1 (6 bases). Trimming took off 3 bases at V and 11 bases at J, with 19 bases between the two ends. CDR1 and CDR2 from the germline V gene are MNHNS and SASEGT. CDR3 size: 14 residues. CDR3 protein: CASSDPTGIANAFF. CDR3 DNA: TGTGCCAGCAGTGACCCGACAGGAATAGCGAATGCTTTCTTT.

The count of this clone is one. This chain joins TRBV7-9 and TRBJ2-3, with TRBD2 as a possible D gene (5 bases). The CDR3 extends over 11 amino acids. Germline V gene sequence: CDR1 SEHNR, CDR2 FQNEAQ (reference sequence). V lost 1 base to trimming and J lost 14 bases, with 10 bases between them. CDR3: CASSLGNSGYF. CDR3 sequence (DNA): TGTGCCAGCAGCTTAGGGAACAGCGGGTATTTT. Drawing the rest from reference TRBV7-9 and TRBJ2-3, the complete variable domain is DTGVSQNPRHKITKRGQNVTFRCDPISEHNRLYWYRQTLGQGPEFLTYFQNEAQLEKSRLLSDRFSAERPKGSFSTLEIQRTEQGDSAMYLCASSLGNSGYFGPGTRLTVL.

This clone was seen just once. This rearrangement joins TRBV5-1 to TRBJ2-3; 10 bases map to TRBD1. Germline lookup yields CDR1 SGHRS and CDR2 YFSETQ. With 2 bases clipped from V and 2 bases from J, the junction kept 5 bases outside the gene matches. This CDR3 has 16 residues. The CDR3 region is CASSFGDRGPTDTQYF. CDR3 bases: TGCGCCAGCAGCTTTGGGGACAGGGGTCCCACAGATACGCAGTATTTT.

This clone was observed a single time. V usage is TRBV6-5 and J usage is TRBJ2-7; D might be TRBD1 (6 bases). CDR1 and CDR2 from the germline V gene are MNHEY and SVGAGI. Trimming cost V 5 bases and J 3 bases, with 17 bases left between them. This CDR3 spans 15 amino acids. In nucleotides, the CDR3 is TGTGCCAGCAGTCGGACCTTCCTAGGGGGCTACGAGCAGTACTTC. It encodes CASSRTFLGGYEQYF.

J is TRBJ1-2 and V is TRBV29-1, with TRBD1 matching over 7 bases. J gave up 7 bases and V 7 bases, and 6 bases lay outside the gene matches. Germline V CDR1 and CDR2: SQVTM, ANQGSEA. The CDR3 is made up of 11 amino acids. CDR3 sequence: CSATGAFGYTF. For the CDR3, the DNA is TGCAGCGCAACAGGGGCGTTTGGCTACACCTTC.

The V and J genes are TRBV4-1 and TRBJ2-7; tentatively, D is TRBD2 (5 bases). The CDR3 sequence is 15 residues long. V lost 0 bases, J lost 2 bases, and 11 bases lay in between. Germline V gene sequence: CDR1 MGHRA, CDR2 YSYEKL. DNA of the CDR3: TGCGCCAGCAGCCAAGAAGAACGGGGTACCTACGAGCAGTACTTC. It is translated as CASSQEERGTYEQYF.

This rearrangement joins TRBV4-1 to TRBJ1-1; 8 nucleotides align to TRBD1. Trimming removed 4 bases from V and 4 bases from J; junction bases left unmatched: 8. The germline gives CDR1 MGHRA, CDR2 YSYEKL. The CDR3 sequence is 15 residues long. CDR3: CASSRDGQGGTEAFF. CDR3 DNA: TGCGCCAGCAGCCGGGATGGACAGGGAGGCACTGAAGCTTTCTTT.

The rearrangement joins TRBV13 to TRBJ2-1; 8 bases fit TRBD2. V lost 2 bases to trimming and J lost 5 bases; unmatched junction nucleotides: 5. Germline CDR1 is PRHDT and CDR2 is FYEKMQ (reference sequence). The CDR3 loop spans 15 amino acids. The CDR3 bases are TGTGCCAGCAGCTTACTTGCGGGGGGTAACAATGAGCAGTTCTTC. Encoded protein: CASSLLAGGNNEQFF.

This chain links TRBV19 with TRBJ1-2; 8 positions match TRBD1. The CDR3 spans 14 residues. Per germline, CDR1 LNHDA and CDR2 SQIVND (reference sequence). The junction had 6 bases not matched to a gene; V was cut back by 5 bases and J by 4 bases. The CDR3 is CASSPPGQGYGYTF. DNA for the CDR3: TGTGCCAGTAGTCCCCCCGGACAGGGCTATGGCTACACCTTC.

The chain combines TRBV6-6 with TRBJ2-3, with 9 bases matching TRBD1. V shed 8 bases and J 5 bases; nucleotides not matched to a gene: 11. Germline lookup yields CDR1 MNHNY and CDR2 SVGAGI (reference sequence). There are 15 residues in the CDR3. The CDR3 loop reads CASRLGQGAGDTQYF. CDR3 DNA sequence: TGTGCCAGCCGTTTGGGACAGGGTGCGGGAGATACGCAGTATTTT.

The chain joins TRBV5-1 to TRBJ2-3, with 8 bases that match TRBD1. The junction had 7 bases not matched to a gene; V was cut back by 1 base and J by 6 bases. CDR3 length: 15 residues. Germline V gene sequence: CDR1 SGHRS, CDR2 YFSETQ. The CDR3 nucleotides are TGCGCCAGCAGCTTGCTGGCAGGGGGCCAGGATACGCAGTATTTT. Protein: CASSLLAGGQDTQYF.

The chain recombines TRBV3-1 (or the pseudogene TRBV3-2) with TRBJ2-5; TRBD2 matches 12 bases. Trimming at V came to 3 bases and at J to 3 bases, leaving 5 bases not matched to a gene. This CDR3 spans 16 amino acids. CDR1 is LGHDT, CDR2 YNNKEL, per germline (reference sequence). Here the CDR3 DNA reads TGTGCCAGCAGCCATATCCGACTAGCGGGAGAAGAGACCCAGTACTTC. Amino acid sequence: CASSHIRLAGEETQYF.

The rearrangement uses TRBV2 and TRBJ1-2; 7 bases are shared with TRBD1. This CDR3 region has 17 residues. Per the germline V gene, CDR1 is SNHLY and CDR2 is FYNNEI. J lost 7 bases, V lost 3 bases, and 17 bases had no gene match. This CDR3 is CASSDGAVAGGSGGYTF. The DNA for the CDR3 is TGTGCCAGCAGTGACGGCGCAGTGGCAGGGGGGTCTGGTGGCTACACCTTC.

This sequence joins TRBV4-1 and TRBJ1-4; no definite D call. V was shortened by 4 bases and J by 7 bases, with 16 bases between the two germline ends. The CDR3 runs 15 residues. The germline gives CDR1 MGHRA, CDR2 YSYEKL. The CDR3 bases are TGCGCCAGCAGCCTGGTCGGCGGCGGTCGTGAAAAACTGTTTTTT. It codes for CASSLVGGGREKLFF.

The chain links TRBV29-1 to TRBJ2-7; TRBD2 aligns across 7 bases. The germline V gene encodes CDR1 SQVTM and CDR2 ANQGSEA. V was clipped by 3 bases and J by 3 bases; unmatched bases: 5. The CDR3 has 13 amino acids. The CDR3 DNA sequence: TGCAGCGTTGATTCAGCGGGGAACTACGAGCAGTACTTC. It is translated as CSVDSAGNYEQYF.

Here the CDR3 reads CASSLYETGNQPQHF. CDR3 nucleotides: TGTGCCAGCAGCCTATACGAGACAGGAAATCAGCCCCAGCATTTT. J is TRBJ1-5 and V is TRBV4-2, with D possibly matching TRBD1 (6 bases). The germline V gene encodes CDR1 LGHNA and CDR2 YNFKEQ. The CDR3 length is 15 residues. V was shortened by 4 bases and J by 4 bases, with 14 bases between the two germline ends.

This chain joins TRBV5-4 and TRBJ2-7, with 8 nucleotides matching TRBD1. The junction had 4 bases not matched to a gene; V was cut back by 8 bases and J by 3 bases. This CDR3 is 12 amino acids long. Germline-derived CDR1 and CDR2 are SGHNT and YYREEE (reference sequence). The CDR3 bases are TGTGCCAGTTCGGACAGGGACTACGAGCAGTACTTC. Its translation is CASSDRDYEQYF.

The chain recombines TRBV10-3 with TRBJ2-7; TRBD1 matches at 8 bases. CDR1 and CDR2 (germline): ENHRY, SYGVKD. This CDR3 is built from 15 residues. With 4 bases clipped from V and 0 bases from J, the junction kept 5 bases outside the gene matches. CDR3 sequence (DNA): TGTGCCATCAGTGGGACAGGGTCACTCTCCTACGAGCAGTACTTC. It is translated as CAISGTGSLSYEQYF.

The rearrangement links TRBV30 to TRBJ1-1, with a possible D match to TRBD1 (5 bases). V was pared by 4 bases and J by 6 bases, with 15 bases between. Germline V lookup: CDR1 GTSNPN, CDR2 SVGIG (reference sequence). There are 13 residues in the CDR3. CDR3 region: CAWIPGGSAEAFF. The CDR3 DNA sequence: TGTGCCTGGATCCCCGGGGGAAGCGCTGAAGCTTTCTTT.

The V call is TRBV4-1, the J call TRBJ2-7; maybe TRBD2 (5 bases). The length of the CDR3 is 15 residues. Trimming stripped 1 base from V and 3 bases from J, with 13 bases between. Germline V CDR1 and CDR2: MGHRA, YSYEKL. The CDR3 loop is CASSQVRGRGYEQYF. CDR3 DNA sequence: TGCGCCAGCAGCCAAGTTCGGGGAAGAGGCTACGAGCAGTACTTC.

Concerning this clone: A junction end diverges from the germline sequence, so it may reflect a read error. This sequence joins TRBV5-1 and TRBJ2-3, with TRBD2 as a possible D gene (7 bases). The CDR3 covers 15 residues. The V gene's germline CDR1 is SGHRS and CDR2 YFSETQ. CDR3 loop: CVSSFRGGAGDTQYF. For the CDR3, the DNA is TGCGTCAGCAGCTTTCGTGGGGGGGCCGGAGATACGCAGTATTTT.

The V and J genes are TRBV6-5 and TRBJ1-1; D not certain. CDR3 length equals 16 residues. Germline loops: CDR1 MNHEY, CDR2 SVGAGI. With 4 bases removed from V and 1 base from J, the gap between germline ends came to 16 bases. DNA for the CDR3: TGTGCCAGCAGTTCCAGGTTTGGGCAACCGAACACTGAAGCTTTCTTT. It specifies CASSSRFGQPNTEAFF.

J is TRBJ1-2 and V is TRBV22-1; the tabulated D call, TRBD1, remains unverified against the DNA. TRBV22-1 has pseudogene status. The CDR3 length is 19 residues. This CDR3 reads CPGSAKVPGQGPANYGYTF. The CDR3 DNA sequence: TGTCCTGGGAGCGCCAAAGTCCCGGGACAGGGACCGGCTAACTATGGCTACACCTTC.

In regard to this clone: The junction differs from germline at one of its ends, possibly a read error. The V call is TRBV9, the J call TRBJ2-1; possibly TRBD2 for D (6 bases). The CDR3 totals 14 residues. Per germline, CDR1 SGDLS and CDR2 YYNGEE. Here the CDR3 DNA reads TGTGCCAGCAGCGTAGGGGATGCGGGGCCCCCCGTGGTCTTC. Its translation is CASSVGDAGPPVVF.

The rearrangement joins TRBV10-3 to TRBJ1-2; 8 positions agree with TRBD1. V lost 2 bases to trimming and J lost 0 bases; unmatched junction nucleotides: 5. CDR1 and CDR2 (germline): ENHRY, SYGVKD. CDR3 length: 16 residues. In DNA, the CDR3 is TGTGCCATCAGTGAGCCCCGGGACAGGTCTAACTATGGCTACACCTTC. Its translation: CAISEPRDRSNYGYTF.

The V and J genes are TRBV14 and TRBJ2-7; TRBD2 matches 9 bases. The V gene end was trimmed by 4 bases and the J gene end by 4 bases; junction bases not matched to a gene: 8. Germline V gene data show CDR1 as SGHDN and CDR2 as FVKESK. The CDR3 spans 15 residues. CDR3: CASSPFLSGGYEQYF. The CDR3 region has the DNA TGTGCCAGCAGCCCGTTCTTAAGCGGGGGGTACGAGCAGTACTTC.